This TCR beta chain was recorded in a study of vaccination effects on CD4 cells after COVID-19. Study details: Samples came from a couple of convalescent patients 16 days and one week before vaccination.

General observations from the study: Clones arising from infection and from vaccination showed marked clonal contraction late after vaccination.

As regards this clone: Its antigen is still unknown.

Method: immunoSEQ multiplex PCR; TCRdb's copy keeps in-frame clones and lacks some. The table records about 26,000 clones, 75% to 80% of them present only once. Using viral peptide pools, the ViraFEST assay grew out antigen-specific CD4+ T cells prior to sequencing. Culturing for ten to eleven days preceded CD4+ T cell isolation. Their SARS-CoV-2 infection, verified by PCR, occurred between March and December 2020. A half-medium replacement with IL-2 medium was carried out on days 3 and 7. The V end was cut by 4 bases, the J end by 8 bases, with 23 bases between. Germline CDR1 and CDR2: SEHNR and FQNEAQ (reference sequence). This CDR3 has 16 amino acids.

The V call is TRBV7-9, the J call TRBJ1-2, with no clear D. This sequence was found in a human donor who had a prior SARS-CoV-2 infection. The sequencing used CD4+ T cells from PBMCs cultured with HCoV-NL63 spike peptides, collected before COVID-19 vaccination. The CDR3: CASSSRTREVGRGYTF. The DNA of the CDR3 is TGTGCCAGCAGCTCAAGAACTAGGGAAGTGGGCCGGGGCTACACCTTC.